A single count supports the clone carrying this T cell receptor beta chain. Its antigen is undetermined. The entry originates in a study of shared clonotypes between healthy human individuals. Whole-study findings and limits: Among non-shared clonotypes, generation probabilities were lower than among those shared by all four donors. The study found roughly 5.3% of naive CD4 clonotypes shared across several donors.

Naive CD8 cells were CD45RO-negative, positively selected for CCR7, excluding terminally differentiated effector memory CD45RA+ cells. The V gene's germline CDR1 is MNHNY and CDR2 SVGAGI (reference sequence). V lost 8 bases to trimming and J lost 3 bases, with 14 bases between them. CDR3 length equals 13 residues. The repertoire was sequenced with immunoSEQ multiplex PCR; TCRdb's copy has only in-frame clones and lacks some. Of around 580,000 clones in the sample, roughly 98% were seen once. The clonotype originates from a man aged 25 to 40 in good health. J is TRBJ2-7 and V is TRBV6-6; D not resolved. The source material was naive CD8+ T cells sorted from blood. CDR3 coding DNA: TGTGCCAGCGGAATAGGCAGCATCTACGAGCAGTACTTC. This gives the protein CASGIGSIYEQYF.